The 31 T cell receptor beta chains in this list originate from one sample, sequenced in a study of blood T cell repertoires in COVID-19. Only in-frame clones appear in the TCRdb table, and some are missing; sequencing was by immunoSEQ multiplex PCR. The data contain about 210,000 clones, approximately 86% of them singletons. Sequenced material: peripheral blood. These receptors came from a man aged 35-49 years with acute or convalescent COVID-19.

This chain links TRBV27 with TRBJ2-7; TRBD2 matches at 10 bases. Germline V lookup: CDR1 MNHEY, CDR2 SMNVEV (reference sequence). V gave up 2 bases and J gave up 4 bases; unmatched junction bases: 2. The CDR3 contains 14 residues. The CDR3: CASSLQRGGYEQYF. The DNA of the CDR3 is TGTGCCAGCAGTTTACAGCGGGGGGGTTACGAGCAGTACTTC.

The V call is TRBV5-4, the J call TRBJ1-3; D not resolved. The CDR3 extends over 16 amino acids. CDR1 is SGHNT, CDR2 YYREEE, per germline (reference sequence). V lost 0 bases to trimming and J lost 0 bases, with 10 bases between them. This chain's CDR3 is CASSLGPQYSGNTIYF. CDR3 bases: TGTGCCAGCAGCTTGGGGCCCCAATACTCTGGAAACACCATATATTTT. Full variable domain (remainder filled in from reference TRBV5-4 and TRBJ1-3): ETGVTQSPTHLIKTRGQQVTLRCSSQSGHNTVSWYQQALGQGPQFIFQYYREEENGRGNFPPRFSGLQFPNYSSELNVNALELDDSALYLCASSLGPQYSGNTIYFGEGSWLTVV.

The rearrangement links TRBV6-6 to TRBJ1-2, with 7 bases fitting TRBD1. The CDR3 consists of 15 residues. In germline, CDR1 is MNHNY, CDR2 SVGAGI (reference sequence). The V gene end was trimmed by 2 bases and the J gene end by 6 bases; junction bases not matched to a gene: 9. CDR3: CASSYPTGQIDGYTF. In DNA, the CDR3 is TGTGCCAGCAGTTACCCGACAGGGCAAATAGATGGCTACACCTTC.

This sequence joins TRBV3-1 (or the pseudogene TRBV3-2) and TRBJ2-5; D might be TRBD2 (7 bases). Germline lookup yields CDR1 LGHDT and CDR2 YNNKEL (reference sequence). The CDR3 sequence is 14 residues long. V was cut by 4 bases and J by 5 bases, with 14 bases left in between. The CDR3 DNA reads as TGTGCCAGCAGCCGACAAGGGGGAGGGGAGACCCAGTACTTC. Its protein product is CASSRQGGGETQYF.

In DNA, the CDR3 is TGTGCCAGCAGTCCGAGGACAGAGAGCTACGAGCAGTACTTC. Protein sequence: CASSPRTESYEQYF. V gene TRBV6-5 combines with J gene TRBJ2-7, with a possible D match to TRBD1 (6 bases). Trimming removed 5 bases at V and 3 bases at J, with 14 bases between. Germline-derived CDR1 and CDR2 are MNHEY and SVGAGI. The CDR3 has 14 amino acids.

The chain employs TRBV29-1 and TRBJ2-3; 11 bases align to TRBD2. The CDR3 is made up of 16 amino acids. V lost 0 bases, J lost 4 bases, and 6 bases stayed unmatched. From germline, CDR1 is SQVTM and CDR2 ANQGSEA. CDR3 protein: CSVEDLLAGGPDTQYF. The CDR3 DNA is TGCAGCGTTGAAGATCTTCTAGCGGGGGGCCCAGATACGCAGTATTTT.

V and J are TRBV27 and TRBJ1-2, with a weak D call TRBD1 (6 bases). Trimming took off 6 bases at V and 4 bases at J, with 12 bases between the two ends. The CDR3 is 13 amino acids. CDR1 is MNHEY and CDR2 is SMNVEV in the germline V gene (reference sequence). CDR3 DNA sequence: TGTGCCAGCAGCCAACAGGGCCCCTATGGCTACACCTTC. Protein product: CASSQQGPYGYTF.

This chain links TRBV5-1 with TRBJ2-2, with D maybe TRBD1 (5 bases). Trimming stripped 2 bases from V and 1 base from J, with 6 bases between. CDR3 length equals 14 residues. The germline V gene has CDR1 SGHRS and CDR2 YFSETQ. CDR3 loop: CASSFQGNTGELFF. The CDR3, as DNA: TGCGCCAGCAGCTTCCAGGGGAACACCGGGGAGCTGTTTTTT.

V is TRBV28 and J is TRBJ1-5; D call uncertain. Germline V gene sequence: CDR1 MDHEN, CDR2 SYDVKM. The CDR3 runs 16 residues. The germline V and J ends were trimmed by 2 bases and 0 bases, with 11 bases remaining between them. The CDR3 region is CASSLIGGNSNQPQHF. The CDR3 nucleotides are TGTGCCAGCAGTTTAATCGGCGGGAATAGCAATCAGCCCCAGCATTTT.

In this sample, this clone turned up once. The genes are TRBV19 and TRBJ1-1, with D perhaps TRBD1 (5 bases). This CDR3 contains 13 residues. V dropped 3 bases and J dropped 6 bases, with 11 bases sitting between them. Germline V gives CDR1 LNHDA, CDR2 SQIVND (reference sequence). CDR3 nucleotide sequence: TGTGCCAGTAGTATCCGGGGGACCTCTGAAGCTTTCTTT. Amino acids: CASSIRGTSEAFF.

The V gene is TRBV12-3 or TRBV12-4, the J gene TRBJ1-2; 7 bases are shared with TRBD1. The CDR3 is made up of 13 amino acids. V was clipped by 6 bases and J by 4 bases; unmatched bases: 5. CDR3 loop: CASRTGTGYGYTF. The CDR3 coding sequence is TGTGCCAGCAGGACAGGGACGGGCTATGGCTACACCTTC.

V gene TRBV28 combines with J gene TRBJ2-2; unclear D gene. Looked up from germline, CDR1 is MDHEN and CDR2 is SYDVKM. The CDR3 contains 12 residues. V lost 6 bases and J lost 6, with 8 bases in between. The CDR3 sequence: CASRLSSGELFF. The CDR3 nucleotides are TGTGCCAGCAGGCTTAGCTCCGGGGAGCTGTTTTTT.

This chain links TRBV7-9 with TRBJ2-7; D not certain. The CDR3 has 13 amino acids. CDR1 is SEHNR and CDR2 is FQNEAQ in the germline V gene (reference sequence). The V end was cut by 5 bases, the J end by 4 bases, with 12 bases between. The CDR3 DNA sequence: TGTGCCAGCAGCCCTATATGGAGATACGAGCAGTACTTC. Translated: CASSPIWRYEQYF.

CDR3 DNA sequence: TGCGCCAGCAGCTCCCGGGACACCTTGGGTGAGACCCAGTACTTC. It codes for CASSSRDTLGETQYF. The chain combines TRBV5-1 with TRBJ2-5; a weak D match, TRBD1 (6 bases). Trimming took 3 bases from V and 5 from J, leaving 17 bases between them. The V gene's germline CDR1 is SGHRS and CDR2 YFSETQ. CDR3 length equals 15 residues.

The chain employs TRBV27 and TRBJ1-4; maybe TRBD1 (5 bases). The germline V gene has CDR1 MNHEY and CDR2 SMNVEV (reference sequence). The CDR3 covers 14 residues. The V end lost 0 bases, the J end lost 8 bases, and 10 bases lay between the germline ends. Here the CDR3 DNA reads TGTGCCAGCAGTTTATCAGGGGTAATCGAAAAACTGTTTTTT. Translation gives CASSLSGVIEKLFF.

The chain couples TRBV9 to TRBJ2-3, with TRBD2 identical over 8 bases. V shed 4 bases, J shed 0 bases, and the junction held 16 bases outside the gene matches. This CDR3 comprises 19 residues. Germline V gives CDR1 SGDLS, CDR2 YYNGEE. The CDR3 here is CASSPRGGSLTASTDTQYF. DNA for the CDR3: TGTGCCAGCAGCCCCCGGGGGGGCTCACTTACTGCGAGCACAGATACGCAGTATTTT.

The gene calls are TRBV11-2 and TRBJ2-1; no reliable D call. V dropped 2 bases and J dropped 5 bases, with 7 bases sitting between them. This CDR3 has 13 residues. Germline lookup yields CDR1 SGHAT and CDR2 FQNNGV. The CDR3 loop is CASSLMGDNEQFF. In DNA, the CDR3 is TGTGCCAGCAGCTTAATGGGCGACAATGAGCAGTTCTTC.

The count of this clone is one. The chain links TRBV6-6 to TRBJ1-5; D might be TRBD1 (5 bases). Germline V CDR1 and CDR2: MNHNY, SVGAGI (reference sequence). This CDR3 region has 19 residues. Trimming took off 5 bases at V and 3 bases at J, with 26 bases between the two ends. As DNA, the CDR3 is TGTGCCAGCAGTCCTTTGGGCAGGGCCGCTGGTGAGAACAATCAGCCCCAGCATTTT. This codes for CASSPLGRAAGENNQPQHF.

This clone was counted only a few times. This chain connects TRBV7-3 to TRBJ2-2; tentatively, D is TRBD1 (6 bases). The CDR3 runs 14 residues. V was cut by 6 bases and J by 2 bases, with 10 bases left in between. In germline, CDR1 is SGHTA, CDR2 FQGTGA. The CDR3 coding sequence is TGTGCCAGCAGTCGGACAGCTAACACCGGGGAGCTGTTTTTT. It yields the protein CASSRTANTGELFF.

This clone was seen once. The genes are TRBV10-3 and TRBJ2-5, with TRBD1 matching 7 bases. This CDR3 is built from 14 residues. After removal of 6 bases from V and 1 base from J, the junction contained 5 bases not matched to a gene. Germline CDR1 is ENHRY and CDR2 is SYGVKD. CDR3 loop: CAIRGDSFQETQYF. As DNA, the CDR3 is TGTGCCATCAGGGGGGACAGTTTCCAAGAGACCCAGTACTTC.

V and J are TRBV19 and TRBJ1-4; perhaps TRBD1 as D (6 bases). This CDR3 is built from 14 residues. Looked up from germline, CDR1 is LNHDA and CDR2 is SQIVND (reference sequence). V lost 5 bases to trimming and J lost 14 bases, with 21 bases between them. For the CDR3, the DNA is TGTGCCAGTAGTTTAGGGTCAGGGGCCACACTCCTGTTTTTT. This encodes CASSLGSGATLLFF.

The chain carries TRBV6-6 and TRBJ2-7; TRBD1 might be the D (7 bases). The germline gives CDR1 MNHNY, CDR2 SVGAGI (reference sequence). The germline V and J ends were trimmed by 5 bases and 3 bases, with 11 bases remaining between them. The CDR3 length is 13 residues. The CDR3 region has the DNA TGTGCCAGCAGTCCAGGGGGGAGCTACGAGCAGTACTTC. It encodes CASSPGGSYEQYF.

This clone was seen a single time. The chain couples TRBV28 to TRBJ2-1; a weak D match, TRBD2 (6 bases). Germline values: CDR1 MDHEN, CDR2 SYDVKM. The V and J ends lost 6 bases and 4 bases respectively, with 10 bases between them. The CDR3 loop spans 13 amino acids. The CDR3 reads CASSVGGYNEQFF. CDR3 DNA: TGTGCCAGCAGCGTCGGGGGATACAATGAGCAGTTCTTC. Full variable domain (outside the CDR3, taken from reference TRBV28 and TRBJ2-1): DVKVTQSSRYLVKRTGEKVFLECVQDMDHENMFWYRQDPGLGLRLIYFSYDVKMKEKGDIPEGYSVSREKKERFSLILESASTNQTSMYLCASSVGGYNEQFFGPGTRLTVL.

The gene calls are TRBV5-4 and TRBJ2-1; D unresolved. The germline gives CDR1 SGHNT, CDR2 YYREEE (reference sequence). The CDR3 covers 15 residues. Trimming stripped 2 bases from V and 7 bases from J, with 16 bases between. This chain's CDR3 is CASSFINPGQNEQFF. DNA of the CDR3: TGTGCCAGCAGCTTTATAAATCCTGGCCAGAATGAGCAGTTCTTC. Supplemented by reference TRBV5-4 and TRBJ2-1, the full variable domain reads ETGVTQSPTHLIKTRGQQVTLRCSSQSGHNTVSWYQQALGQGPQFIFQYYREEENGRGNFPPRFSGLQFPNYSSELNVNALELDDSALYLCASSFINPGQNEQFFGPGTRLTVL.

This chain links TRBV27 with TRBJ2-7, with 10 bases lining up with TRBD2. The CDR3 runs 16 residues. The V gene end was trimmed by 2 bases and the J gene end by 4 bases; junction bases not matched to a gene: 8. Germline CDR1 reads MNHEY; CDR2 reads SMNVEV (reference sequence). CDR3 DNA sequence: TGTGCCAGCAGTTTACTAGCGGGAGCCCTTGTGTACGAGCAGTACTTC. Residues: CASSLLAGALVYEQYF.

This chain connects TRBV3-1 (or the pseudogene TRBV3-2) to TRBJ2-7; 7 bases line up with TRBD1. The CDR3 is 15 amino acids. Germline CDR1 and CDR2: LGHDT and YNNKEL (reference sequence). V shed 4 bases and J 2 bases; nucleotides not matched to a gene: 8. This CDR3 is CASSPRQGPPYEQYF. Written as DNA, the CDR3 is TGTGCCAGCAGCCCAAGACAGGGCCCTCCCTACGAGCAGTACTTC.

A word on this clone: Other DNA sequences in the sample encode the same CDR3. The rearrangement links TRBV27 to TRBJ1-5; 9 nucleotides agree with TRBD1. The germline CDR1 and CDR2 sequences are MNHEY and SMNVEV (reference sequence). Trimming took 6 bases from V and 4 from J; bases not matched to a gene: 7. This CDR3 spans 15 amino acids. Written as DNA, the CDR3 is TGTGCCAGCAGCCCCTGGGACAGGGCGAATCAGCCCCAGCATTTT. It yields the protein CASSPWDRANQPQHF.

The gene calls are TRBV4-1 and TRBJ2-1; 8 positions match TRBD1. The CDR3 runs 20 residues. V was clipped by 4 bases and J by 0 bases; unmatched bases: 17. Germline V gene data show CDR1 as MGHRA and CDR2 as YSYEKL. The CDR3 is CASSPDTTGVTFSSYNEQFF. Written as DNA, the CDR3 is TGCGCCAGCAGCCCCGACACGACAGGGGTCACCTTTAGCTCCTACAATGAGCAGTTCTTC.

This chain joins TRBV6-6 and TRBJ1-6; 9 positions match TRBD1. Germline loops: CDR1 MNHNY, CDR2 SVGAGI (reference sequence). This CDR3 has 14 residues. After removal of 7 bases from V and 9 bases from J, the junction contained 7 bases not matched to a gene. The CDR3: CASMATGGGSPLHF. CDR3 DNA sequence: TGTGCCAGCATGGCGACAGGGGGTGGTTCACCCCTCCACTTT.

The J gene is TRBJ2-7, the V gene TRBV6-2 or TRBV6-3; possibly TRBD1 for D (6 bases). The germline CDR1 and CDR2 sequences are MNHEY and SVGEGT. V lost 2 bases to trimming and J lost 3 bases, with 14 bases between them. This CDR3 spans 15 amino acids. The CDR3 DNA reads TGTGCCAGCAGTTACCGGGGCTACAGGGTCTACGAGCAGTACTTC. It specifies CASSYRGYRVYEQYF.

The CDR3, as DNA: TGTGCCAGCAGTTACTCGAACAGGAGATATGGCTACACCTTC. Protein: CASSYSNRRYGYTF. The rearrangement links TRBV6-2 or TRBV6-3 to TRBJ1-2; D perhaps matches TRBD1 (5 bases). Germline CDR1 reads MNHEY; CDR2 reads SVGEGT. CDR3 length: 14 amino acids. Trimming pared 0 bases from V and 5 bases from J, leaving 10 bases between.